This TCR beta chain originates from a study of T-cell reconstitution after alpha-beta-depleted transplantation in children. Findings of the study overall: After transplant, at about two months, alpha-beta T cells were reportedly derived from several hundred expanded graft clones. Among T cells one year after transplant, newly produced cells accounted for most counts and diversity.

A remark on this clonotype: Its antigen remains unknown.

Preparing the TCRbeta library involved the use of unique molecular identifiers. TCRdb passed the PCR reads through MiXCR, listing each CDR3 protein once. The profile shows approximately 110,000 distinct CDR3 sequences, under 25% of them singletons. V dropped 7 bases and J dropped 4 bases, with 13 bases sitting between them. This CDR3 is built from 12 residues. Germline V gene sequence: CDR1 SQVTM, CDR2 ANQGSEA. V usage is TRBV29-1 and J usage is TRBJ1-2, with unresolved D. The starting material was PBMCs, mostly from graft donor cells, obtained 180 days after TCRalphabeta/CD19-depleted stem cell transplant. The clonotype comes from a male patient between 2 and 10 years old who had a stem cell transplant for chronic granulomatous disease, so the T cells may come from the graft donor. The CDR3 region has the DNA TGCAGCGATTTCATAGCGGGCTATGGCTACACCTTC. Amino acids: CSDFIAGYGYTF. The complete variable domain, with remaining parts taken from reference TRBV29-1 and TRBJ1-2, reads SAVISQKPSRDICQRGTSLTIQCQVDSQVTMMFWYRQQPGQSLTLIATANQGSEATYESGFVIDKFPISRPNLTFSTLTVSNMSPEDSSIYLCSDFIAGYGYTFGSGTRLTVV.